This record concerns one T cell receptor beta chain sequence. This sample was taken from a study of cytomegalovirus exposure and HLA in healthy donors. The PCR made use of 60 Vbeta and 13 Jbeta primers. Produced via immunoSEQ multiplex PCR; TCRdb's table is partial and in-frame only. Recorded for this sample: approximately 110,000 clones. This CDR3 is built from 14 residues. Germline CDR1 SGHTA, CDR2 FQGTGA. The ends lost 5 bases at V and 0 bases at J; junction bases unmatched: 4. Sequenced material: PBMCs. The chain has TRBV7-3 and TRBJ2-7, with TRBD2 matching 7 bases. This TCR was recovered from a man in his forties in good health and CMV-seropositive. In DNA form, the CDR3 reads TGTGCCAGCAGCCCATCGGGAGGCTCCTACGAGCAGTACTTC. Protein sequence: CASSPSGGSYEQYF.